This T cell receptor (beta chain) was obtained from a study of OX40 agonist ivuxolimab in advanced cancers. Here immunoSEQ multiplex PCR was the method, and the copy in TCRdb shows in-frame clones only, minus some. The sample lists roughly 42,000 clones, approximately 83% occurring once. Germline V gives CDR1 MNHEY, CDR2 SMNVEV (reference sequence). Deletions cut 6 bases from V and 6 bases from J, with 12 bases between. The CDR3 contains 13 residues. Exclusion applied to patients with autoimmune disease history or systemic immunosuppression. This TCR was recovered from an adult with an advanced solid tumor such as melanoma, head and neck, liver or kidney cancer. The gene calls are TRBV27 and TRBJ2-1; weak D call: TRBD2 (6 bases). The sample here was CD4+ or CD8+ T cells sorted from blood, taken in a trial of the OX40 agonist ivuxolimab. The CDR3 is CASRKGGPNEQFF. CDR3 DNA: TGTGCCAGCAGGAAAGGAGGGCCCAATGAGCAGTTCTTC.